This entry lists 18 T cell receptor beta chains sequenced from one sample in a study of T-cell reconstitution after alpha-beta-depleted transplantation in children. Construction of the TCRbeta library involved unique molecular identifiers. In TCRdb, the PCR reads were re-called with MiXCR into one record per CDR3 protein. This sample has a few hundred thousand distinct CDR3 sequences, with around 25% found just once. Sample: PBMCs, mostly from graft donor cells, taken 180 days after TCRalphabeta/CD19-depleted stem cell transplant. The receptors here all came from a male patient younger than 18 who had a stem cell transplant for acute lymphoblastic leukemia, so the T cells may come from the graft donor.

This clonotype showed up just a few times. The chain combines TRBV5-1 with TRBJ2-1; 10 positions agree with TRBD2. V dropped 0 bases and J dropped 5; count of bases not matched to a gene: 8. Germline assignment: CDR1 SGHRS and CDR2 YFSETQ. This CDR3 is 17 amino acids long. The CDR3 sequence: CASSLAGGLAGDNEQFF. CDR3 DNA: TGCGCCAGCAGCTTGGCCGGTGGGCTAGCGGGAGACAATGAGCAGTTCTTC.

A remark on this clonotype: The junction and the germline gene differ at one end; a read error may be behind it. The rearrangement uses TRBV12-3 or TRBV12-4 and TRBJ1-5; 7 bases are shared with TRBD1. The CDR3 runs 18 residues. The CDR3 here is CACSLVPGTDYSNQPQHF. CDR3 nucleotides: TGTGCCTGCAGTTTAGTCCCCGGGACAGATTATAGCAATCAGCCCCAGCATTTT.

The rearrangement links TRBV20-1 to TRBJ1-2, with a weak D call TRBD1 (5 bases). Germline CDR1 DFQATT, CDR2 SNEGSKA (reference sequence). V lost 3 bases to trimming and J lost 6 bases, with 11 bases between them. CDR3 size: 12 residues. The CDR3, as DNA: TGCAGTGCTAGTCGCAGGGATGATGGCTACACCTTC. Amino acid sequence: CSASRRDDGYTF.

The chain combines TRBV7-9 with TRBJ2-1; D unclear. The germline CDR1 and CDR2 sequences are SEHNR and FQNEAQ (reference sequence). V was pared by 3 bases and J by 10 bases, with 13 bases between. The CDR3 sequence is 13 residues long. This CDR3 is CASSLVGYEEQFF. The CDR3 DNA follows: TGTGCCAGCAGCTTGGTGGGGTACGAAGAGCAGTTCTTC.

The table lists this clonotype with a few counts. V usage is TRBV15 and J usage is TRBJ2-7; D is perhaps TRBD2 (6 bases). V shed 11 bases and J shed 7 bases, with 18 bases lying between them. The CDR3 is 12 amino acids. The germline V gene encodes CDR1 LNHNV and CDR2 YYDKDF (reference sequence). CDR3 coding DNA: TGTGCCCTAAGGGGTTCCAGCGGGGAGCAGTACTTC. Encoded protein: CALRGSSGEQYF.

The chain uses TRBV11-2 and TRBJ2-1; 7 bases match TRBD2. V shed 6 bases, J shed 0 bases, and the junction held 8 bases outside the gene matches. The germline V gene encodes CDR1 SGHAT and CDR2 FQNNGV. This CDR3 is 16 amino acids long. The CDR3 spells CASSSLADHSYNEQFF. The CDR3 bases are TGTGCCAGCAGTTCGCTAGCGGACCACTCCTACAATGAGCAGTTCTTC.

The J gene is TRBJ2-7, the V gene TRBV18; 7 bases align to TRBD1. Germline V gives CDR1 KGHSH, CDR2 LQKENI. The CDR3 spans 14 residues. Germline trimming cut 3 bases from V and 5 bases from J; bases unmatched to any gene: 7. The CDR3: CASSPGTVLNEQYF. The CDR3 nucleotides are TGTGCCAGCTCACCCGGGACAGTTCTCAACGAGCAGTACTTC.

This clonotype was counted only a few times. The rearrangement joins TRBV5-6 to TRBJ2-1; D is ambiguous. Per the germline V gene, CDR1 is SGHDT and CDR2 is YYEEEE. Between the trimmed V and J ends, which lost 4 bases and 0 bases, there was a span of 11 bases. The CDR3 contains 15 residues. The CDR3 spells CASSLSLSSYNEQFF. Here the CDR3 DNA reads TGTGCCAGCAGCCTCTCCCTGAGCTCCTACAATGAGCAGTTCTTC.

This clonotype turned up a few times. In DNA form, the CDR3 reads TGTGCCACCGCCGCCACAGATACGCAGTATTTT. It specifies CATAATDTQYF. The chain combines TRBV24-1 with TRBJ2-3, with D uncertain. There are 11 residues in the CDR3. In germline, CDR1 is KGHDR, CDR2 SFDVKD. Deletions cut 9 bases from V and 2 bases from J, with 5 bases between.

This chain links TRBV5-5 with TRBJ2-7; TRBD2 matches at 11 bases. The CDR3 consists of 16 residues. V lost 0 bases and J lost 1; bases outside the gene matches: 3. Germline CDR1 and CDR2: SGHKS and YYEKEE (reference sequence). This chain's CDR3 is CASSLGPSGGSYEQYF. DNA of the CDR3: TGTGCCAGCAGCTTGGGGCCTAGCGGGGGGTCCTACGAGCAGTACTTC.

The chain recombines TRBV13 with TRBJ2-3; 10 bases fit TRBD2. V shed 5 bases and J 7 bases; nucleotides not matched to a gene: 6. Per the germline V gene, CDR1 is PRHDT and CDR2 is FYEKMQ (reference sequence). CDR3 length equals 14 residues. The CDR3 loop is CASSRTSGRYTQYF. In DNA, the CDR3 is TGTGCCAGCAGCCGGACTAGCGGAAGATATACGCAGTATTTT.

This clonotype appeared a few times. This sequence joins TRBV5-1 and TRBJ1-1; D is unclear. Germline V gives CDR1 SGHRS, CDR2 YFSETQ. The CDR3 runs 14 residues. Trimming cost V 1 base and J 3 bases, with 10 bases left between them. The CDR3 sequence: CASSLREIHTEAFF. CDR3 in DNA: TGCGCCAGCAGCTTGAGGGAGATCCACACTGAAGCTTTCTTT.

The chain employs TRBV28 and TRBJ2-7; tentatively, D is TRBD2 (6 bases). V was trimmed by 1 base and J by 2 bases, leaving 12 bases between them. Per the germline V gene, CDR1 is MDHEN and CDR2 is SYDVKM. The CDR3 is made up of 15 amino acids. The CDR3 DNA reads TGTGCCAGCAGTTTATTTACTAGCACCACCTACGAGCAGTACTTC. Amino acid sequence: CASSLFTSTTYEQYF.

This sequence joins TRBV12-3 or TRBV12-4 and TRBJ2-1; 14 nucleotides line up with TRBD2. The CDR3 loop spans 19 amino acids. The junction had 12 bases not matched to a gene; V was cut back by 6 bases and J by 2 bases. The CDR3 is CASSLGGGLAGETYNEQFF. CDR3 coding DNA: TGTGCCAGCAGCCTAGGCGGGGGACTAGCGGGAGAGACCTACAATGAGCAGTTCTTC.

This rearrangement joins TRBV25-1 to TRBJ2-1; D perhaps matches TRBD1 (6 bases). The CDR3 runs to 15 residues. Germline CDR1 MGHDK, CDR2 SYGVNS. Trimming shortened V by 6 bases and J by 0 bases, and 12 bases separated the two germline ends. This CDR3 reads CASSRDTRSYNEQFF. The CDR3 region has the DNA TGTGCCAGCAGCAGGGACACCCGCTCCTACAATGAGCAGTTCTTC.

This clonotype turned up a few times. Written as DNA, the CDR3 is TGTGCCAGCAGCCACCCACGAGTGAATGAGCAGTTCTTC. As protein: CASSHPRVNEQFF. The V and J genes are TRBV5-4 and TRBJ2-1, with unresolved D. CDR3 length equals 13 residues. The V gene lost 4 bases and the J gene lost 7 bases, with 12 bases spanning the gap. The V gene's germline CDR1 is SGHNT and CDR2 YYREEE (reference sequence).

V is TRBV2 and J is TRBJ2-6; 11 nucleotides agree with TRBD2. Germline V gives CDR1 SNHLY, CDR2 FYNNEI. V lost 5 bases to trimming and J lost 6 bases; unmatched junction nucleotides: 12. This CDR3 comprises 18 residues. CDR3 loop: CASSYLSGRAAAANVLTF. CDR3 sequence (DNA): TGTGCCAGCAGTTACCTTAGCGGGAGGGCAGCAGCGGCCAACGTCCTGACTTTC.

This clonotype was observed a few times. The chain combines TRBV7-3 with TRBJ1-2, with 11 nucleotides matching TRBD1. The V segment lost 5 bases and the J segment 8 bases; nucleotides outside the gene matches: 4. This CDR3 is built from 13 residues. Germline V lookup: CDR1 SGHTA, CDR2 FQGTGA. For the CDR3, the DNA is TGTGCCAGCAGCCCGGGACAGGGGGGCGGCTACACCTTC. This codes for CASSPGQGGGYTF. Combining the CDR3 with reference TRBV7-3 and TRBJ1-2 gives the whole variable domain GAGVSQTPSNKVTEKGKYVELRCDPISGHTALYWYRQSLGQGPEFLIYFQGTGAADDSGLPNDRFFAVRPEGSVSTLKIQRTERGDSAVYLCASSPGQGGGYTFGSGTRLTVV.